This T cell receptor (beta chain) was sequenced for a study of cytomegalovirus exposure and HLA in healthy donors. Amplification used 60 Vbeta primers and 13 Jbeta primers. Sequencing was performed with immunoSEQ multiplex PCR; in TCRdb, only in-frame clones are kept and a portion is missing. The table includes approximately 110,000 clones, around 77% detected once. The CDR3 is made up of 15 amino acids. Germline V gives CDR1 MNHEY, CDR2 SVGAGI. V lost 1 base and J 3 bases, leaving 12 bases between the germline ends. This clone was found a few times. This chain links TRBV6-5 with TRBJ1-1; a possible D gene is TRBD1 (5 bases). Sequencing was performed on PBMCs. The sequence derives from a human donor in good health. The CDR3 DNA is TGTGCCAGCAGTTACTTAGGGGTAGGGGACACTGAAGCTTTCTTT. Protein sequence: CASSYLGVGDTEAFF.